The 14 T cell receptor beta chains below were found in one sample sequenced in a study of T-cell reconstitution after alpha-beta-depleted transplantation in children. A library of TCRbeta sequences, prepared with unique molecular identifiers, was generated. From the PCR reads, TCRdb called clonotypes with MiXCR, one entry per CDR3 protein. The sample lists 190,000 or so distinct CDR3 sequences; about 6.4% were seen once. Sample: PBMCs from the stem cell graft donor, taken from the stem cell graft. The receptors derive from a human donor who donated a stem cell graft to a child with Wiskott-Aldrich syndrome.

This clonotype was detected many times. The CDR3 nucleotides read TGTGCCAGCAGCCAAGTGTTTTACGAGCAGTACTTC. Its protein is CASSQVFYEQYF. The chain uses TRBV3-1 and TRBJ2-7; D is uncertain. Germline lookup yields CDR1 LGHDT and CDR2 YNNKEL (reference sequence). Trimming left V 1 base short and J 4 bases short, with 5 bases between. This CDR3 is built from 12 residues.

There are many counts of this clonotype. The V and J genes are TRBV20-1 and TRBJ2-1, with TRBD2 matching over 12 bases. This CDR3 comprises 18 residues. Germline CDR1 and CDR2: DFQATT and SNEGSKA (reference sequence). The junction had 13 bases not matched to a gene; V was cut back by 3 bases and J by 4 bases. The DNA for the CDR3 is TGCAGTGCTAGCTTCCTAGCGGGAGGGCTCCCGGGGTACAATGAGCAGTTCTTC. It yields the protein CSASFLAGGLPGYNEQFF.

This clonotype occurred a few times. The chain employs TRBV29-1 and TRBJ2-5; 12 bases are shared with TRBD2. The CDR3 is 15 residues long. V lost 6 bases to trimming and J lost 5 bases; unmatched junction nucleotides: 10. Germline V lookup: CDR1 SQVTM, CDR2 ANQGSEA. CDR3 residues: CSVERLAGVRETQYF. The CDR3 coding sequence is TGCAGCGTAGAAAGACTAGCGGGAGTTCGTGAGACCCAGTACTTC.

This rearrangement joins TRBV9 to TRBJ1-1, with D perhaps TRBD1 (5 bases). Germline V gene data show CDR1 as SGDLS and CDR2 as YYNGEE. There are 13 residues in the CDR3. Trimming shortened V by 2 bases and J by 4 bases, and 9 bases separated the two germline ends. This CDR3 reads CASSVGAGTEAFF. DNA of the CDR3: TGTGCCAGCAGCGTTGGGGCGGGCACTGAAGCTTTCTTT.

This clonotype was found many times. The chain uses TRBV5-1 and TRBJ1-1; 11 positions match TRBD1. The germline gives CDR1 SGHRS, CDR2 YFSETQ. The trim removed 1 base at V and 8 bases at J, leaving 7 bases unmatched. The CDR3 length is 15 residues. DNA of the CDR3: TGCGCCAGCAGCTTGTCCGGGACAGGGGGGAAGGAAGCTTTCTTT. Translating it yields CASSLSGTGGKEAFF.

The sample holds many counts of this clonotype. The rearrangement joins TRBV20-1 to TRBJ1-2, with D maybe TRBD1 (6 bases). The ends were cut back, 0 bases at V and 4 bases at J, with 21 bases in the middle. Looked up from germline, CDR1 is DFQATT and CDR2 is SNEGSKA (reference sequence). CDR3 length equals 17 residues. DNA for the CDR3: TGCAGTGCTAGAGATCTTGGGGCATCGGGACAACTCTATGGCTACACCTTC. Translated, it gives CSARDLGASGQLYGYTF.

This clonotype has a count of ten or more. The chain carries TRBV7-9 and TRBJ2-1, with D perhaps TRBD2 (6 bases). Trimming took off 3 bases at V and 5 bases at J, with 17 bases between the two ends. This CDR3 has 16 residues. Looked up from germline, CDR1 is SEHNR and CDR2 is FQNEAQ (reference sequence). CDR3 sequence reads: CASSLFFGGSDNEQFF. CDR3 nucleotides: TGTGCCAGCAGCTTGTTCTTCGGGGGTAGTGACAATGAGCAGTTCTTC.

In this sample, this clonotype turned up many times. The V call is TRBV7-2, the J call TRBJ1-2; TRBD1 is a possible D gene (5 bases). CDR1 is SGHTA, CDR2 FQGNSA, per germline. Trimming pared 5 bases from V and 3 bases from J, leaving 25 bases between. CDR3 length: 18 amino acids. CDR3 coding DNA: TGTGCCAGCAGCATTCCTGGGGGAAAGACTACCGACGACTATGGCTACACCTTC. This translates into CASSIPGGKTTDDYGYTF.

This clonotype was picked up many times. The chain employs TRBV6-5 and TRBJ1-2; D unclear. Germline V gives CDR1 MNHEY, CDR2 SVGAGI. V dropped 7 bases and J dropped 8 bases, with 20 bases sitting between them. This CDR3 spans 14 amino acids. The CDR3 spells CASTLGRGYQGYTF. Here the CDR3 DNA reads TGTGCCAGCACCCTAGGGAGAGGATATCAGGGCTACACCTTC.

This clonotype was counted a few times. The chain links TRBV7-8 to TRBJ2-2, with 7 bases that match TRBD1. The CDR3 spans 16 residues. From germline, CDR1 is SGHVS and CDR2 FQNEAQ. After removal of 1 base from V and 7 bases from J, the junction contained 9 bases not matched to a gene. CDR3 coding DNA: TGTGCCAGCAGCTTAGGACTAAGGGGGCAAAACGGGGAGCTGTTTTTT. Amino acids: CASSLGLRGQNGELFF.

The sample holds many counts of this clonotype. CDR3 in amino acids: CAISDRGEETQYF. CDR3 in DNA: TGTGCCATCAGTGACAGGGGTGAGGAGACCCAGTACTTC. The V gene is TRBV10-3, the J gene TRBJ2-5; D possibly corresponds to TRBD1 (6 bases). The CDR3 is made up of 13 amino acids. Germline V gene data show CDR1 as ENHRY and CDR2 as SYGVKD. The V gene lost 3 bases and the J gene lost 5 bases, with 10 bases spanning the gap.

This clonotype was counted at least ten times. The gene calls are TRBV12-3 or TRBV12-4 and TRBJ2-7; 8 nucleotides line up with TRBD2. The trim removed 3 bases at V and 7 bases at J, leaving 5 bases unmatched. The CDR3 runs to 13 residues. The CDR3 loop reads CASSFLSGGEQYF. In DNA, the CDR3 is TGTGCCAGCAGTTTTTTGTCGGGAGGGGAGCAGTACTTC.

The gene calls are TRBV12-3 or TRBV12-4 and TRBJ2-6; 9 bases agree with TRBD2. V shed 3 bases and J 0 bases; nucleotides not matched to a gene: 9. This CDR3 is 19 amino acids long. Written as DNA, the CDR3 is TGTGCCAGCAGTTTCCTCGCTAGCGGGGTTTTCTCTGGGGCCAACGTCCTGACTTTC. Protein sequence: CASSFLASGVFSGANVLTF.

This clonotype was picked up many times. This chain joins TRBV9 and TRBJ2-1; 12 nucleotides match TRBD2. The CDR3 length is 18 residues. V lost 0 bases, J lost 7 bases, and 11 bases stayed unmatched. Germline V gene sequence: CDR1 SGDLS, CDR2 YYNGEE. The chain's CDR3 is CASSVEGRLAGVDNEQFF. The DNA of the CDR3 is TGTGCCAGCAGCGTAGAGGGTAGACTAGCGGGAGTGGATAATGAGCAGTTCTTC.